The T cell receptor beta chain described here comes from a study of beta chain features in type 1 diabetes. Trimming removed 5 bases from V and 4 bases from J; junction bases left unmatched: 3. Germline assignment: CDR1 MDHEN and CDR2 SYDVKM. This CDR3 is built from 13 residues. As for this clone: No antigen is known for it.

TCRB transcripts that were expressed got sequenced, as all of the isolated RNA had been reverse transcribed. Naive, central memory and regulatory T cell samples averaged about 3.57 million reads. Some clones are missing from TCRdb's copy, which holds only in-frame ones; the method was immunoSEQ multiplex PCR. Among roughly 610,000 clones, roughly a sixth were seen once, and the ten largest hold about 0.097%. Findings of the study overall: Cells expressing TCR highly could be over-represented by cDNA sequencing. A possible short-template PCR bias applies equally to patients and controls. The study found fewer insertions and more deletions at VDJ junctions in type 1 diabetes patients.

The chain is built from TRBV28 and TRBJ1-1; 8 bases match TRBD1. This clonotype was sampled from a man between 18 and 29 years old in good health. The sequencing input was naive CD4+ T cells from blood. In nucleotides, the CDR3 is TGTGCCAGCAGTCACAGGGGGGGCACTGAAGCTTTCTTT. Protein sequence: CASSHRGGTEAFF.